This entry concerns a single TCR beta chain. Its antigen target is currently unknown. No per-base quality is available; no much larger clone lies one base away. The donors were healthy, HIV-negative adults who had no recently reported acute infections or vaccinations. Every donor was a Caucasian adult residing in Nashville, Tennessee, USA. In the unsorted samples, 85 million to 100 million PBMCs were counted, and genomic DNA was extracted using the QIAamp DNA Blood Mini kit. Blood was obtained by leukapheresis, after which PBMCs were separated by Ficoll-Histopaque density gradient centrifugation and cryopreserved in liquid nitrogen vapor phase. The sample is drawn from a study of shared clonotypes between healthy human individuals (dated by TCRdb to the early 2020s). Looking at the study overall: The cohort comprised a couple of women and a few men aged 18 to 49 years. To estimate repertoire size and how much clonotypes are shared between individuals, the study performed deep sequencing of blood TCR repertoires from about five healthy adults. To increase sequencing depth and limit assay-specific biases, different laboratories used diverse techniques to prepare libraries and sequence TCR repertoires. Leukapheresis yielded between about 0.9 and 9 billion PBMCs per donor. Here is what the overall study found, with its caveats: The genetic and exposure-history diversity represented was limited by the small number of donors. Based on pairwise subsampling, the degree of clonotype sharing among donors was expected to be affected by sequencing depth. Only blood was sampled, and tissue TCR repertoires likely differ from those in blood.

The CDR3, cysteine through phenylalanine, is 14 amino acids long. This entry keeps only the CDR3 DNA: 42 bases, framed from base 1. The germline V and J ends show losses of 6 bases and 3 bases respectively, and no gene match explains 8 bases of the junction. The germline V gene specifies MDHEN as CDR1 and SYDVKM as CDR2. TCR CDR3 regions were amplified from genomic DNA by multiplex PCR using the deep immunoSEQ assay. Extracted genomic DNA from each cell subset was spread evenly across all wells of several immunoSEQ 96-well plates, with each plate serving as a replicate. For unsorted PBMC, around 310 ng of genomic DNA, equivalent to tens of thousands of T cell genomes, went into each replicate PCR. Ten immunoSEQ deep assay plates were used to sequence the unsorted PBMC genomic DNA. Purified libraries were quantified with a Qubit 3.0 fluorometer, sized on a Bioanalyzer 2100, and re-quantified with the KAPA Library Quantification kit. Every immunoSEQ 96-well plate was sequenced on a separate single-read 150-cycle Illumina NextSeq 550 flow cell. The original methods were these. Because only junctional sequences without quality scores were contained in the immunoSEQ output, filtering matching that applied to full-length reads could not be performed. To assign V/J genes and CDR3, sequences were annotated using PyIR, a Python wrapper for IgBLAST v1.9, with IMGT germline references. Reads were removed for weak V/J assignments (E-value above 1e-6), missing CDR3, stop codons, out-of-frame junctions, or ambiguous translated residues. V3J clonotypes were defined as sequences sharing an identical inferred V gene, J gene, and CDR3 amino acid sequence. To compute the percentage overlap between repertoires, the number of shared unique clonotypes was divided by the size of the smaller repertoire. Repertoire richness was assessed with RTK rarefaction, the Chao1 estimator, and Recon v2.1 estimates of unobserved clonotypes. This immuneACCESS table, as held by TCRdb, lists in-frame sequences with V and J called but not all clones. Of the missing ones, under half trace to an unresolved V gene in checked studies; the others have no known cause. V and J calls and clone size are as listed in that table; D and trimming were resolved from the DNA. This sample lists around 430,000 clones; roughly 80% were detected once. Around 14% of the sample lies in the top ten.

The clonotype comes from a woman in her thirties or forties in good health. Some clones in this sample may be carry-over from other donors' samples. The receptor chain draws on TRBV28 and TRBJ2-7; the junction holds 7 bases that match TRBD2. The sequencing input was PBMCs. The nucleotides are TGTGCCAGCAGCTCAATAGCGGGTGTCTACGAGCAGTACTTC. Its coded protein is CASSSIAGVYEQYF.